Listed here is a single T cell receptor (beta chain). Its antigen is still unknown. Germline V CDR1 and CDR2: MNHNS, SASEGT. The CDR3 loop spans 15 amino acids. V lost 4 bases and J 5 bases, leaving 14 bases between the germline ends. This sample was taken from a study of cytomegalovirus exposure and HLA in healthy donors. General study findings and limits: Cytomegalovirus association was assigned to 170 or so TCR beta chains.

The protocol was immunoSEQ multiplex PCR, while the TCRdb copy is restricted to in-frame clones and leaves out a portion. This table has about 250,000 clones, 87% appearing once. Source material: PBMCs. This TCR was sampled from a man aged 18 to 29 in good health and CMV-seronegative. The V gene is TRBV6-1, the J gene TRBJ1-4, with TRBD1 as a possible D gene (5 bases). CDR3 coding DNA: TGTGCCAGCAGTGCCACAAAGGGGTGGAATGAAAAACTGTTTTTT. Residues: CASSATKGWNEKLFF.